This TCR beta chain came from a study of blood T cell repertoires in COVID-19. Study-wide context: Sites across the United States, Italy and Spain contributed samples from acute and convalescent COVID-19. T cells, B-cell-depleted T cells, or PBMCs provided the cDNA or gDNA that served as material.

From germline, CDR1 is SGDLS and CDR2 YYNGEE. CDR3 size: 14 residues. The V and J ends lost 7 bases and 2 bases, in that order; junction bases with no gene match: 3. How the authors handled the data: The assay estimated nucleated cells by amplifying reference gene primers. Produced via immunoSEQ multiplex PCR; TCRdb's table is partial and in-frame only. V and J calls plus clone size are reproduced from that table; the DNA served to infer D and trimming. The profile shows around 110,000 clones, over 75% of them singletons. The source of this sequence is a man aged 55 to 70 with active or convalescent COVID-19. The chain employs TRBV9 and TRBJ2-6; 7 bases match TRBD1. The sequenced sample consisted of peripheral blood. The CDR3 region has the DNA TGTGCCAGCGACACAGGGGCTGGGGCCAACGTCCTGACTTTC. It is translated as CASDTGAGANVLTF.